This entry is about one T cell receptor beta chain. This receptor's antigen is unknown. The sample holds no much larger clone one base away, and base qualities are not on file. The sample comes from a study of cytomegalovirus exposure and HLA in healthy donors (dated by TCRdb to 2015 to 2018). Describing the broader study: An earlier analysis of about 530 of the donors reported roughly 300 Gb of sequence data and approximately 120 million unique TCR beta sequences obtained from about 170 million T cells. An early release covering just under 650 HLA-typed donors comprised about 300 gigabases of sequencing data and roughly 85 million unique TCR sequences. The genetic ancestry cluster associated with self-reported Caucasian donors included over 65% of the roughly 400 genotyped donors. The aim of the study was to test whether cataloging public T cell receptors could identify signatures of past pathogen exposure. Using immunosequencing, the study profiled T cell repertoires from some 670 subjects and related those repertoires to cytomegalovirus serostatus. Along with the approximately 650-subject first cohort, a separate validation cohort of around 110 different subjects was used. The study combined high-throughput TCR immunosequencing, statistical association of individual TCRs with disease status, and machine learning to predict cytomegalovirus infection status. A later analysis re-analyzed previously published TCR beta repertoires from 550 to 700 donors and added high-resolution HLA genotyping to study TCR occurrence patterns. Rather than drawing on any new phenotypic data, the later analysis identified candidate immune exposures from TCR beta sequences and the way those sequences occurred across donors. An earlier analysis of about 600 of the donors used high-throughput TCR beta sequencing to judge whether each TCR beta V gene segment behaved as functional or pseudogenic. Alongside the repertoire data, information on donor age, sex, ethnicity and CMV serostatus was compiled. A later genetic analysis used genome-wide SNP genotypes for about 60% of the roughly 700 donors, treating that subset as a discovery cohort. All discovery cohort repertoires had been generated on a single sequencing platform. HLA typing covered class I and class II loci at four-digit resolution. The number of typed donors differed by locus: about 629-640 for A, B, C, DRB1 and DQB1; some 540 for DQA1; some 610 for DPA1; and some 450 for DPB1. Several DR-DQ haplotypes were handled as single units for association and clustering, since linkage in the cohort was strong. Across about 380 genotyped donors of the cohort, an average of approximately 200,000 unique TCR beta nucleotide sequences per donor were sequenced, and 15% to 20% of those sequences were non-productive. On the study overall, not on this receptor specifically: In a later analysis, several top co-occurrence clusters were reported to appear linked to parvovirus B19, influenza, CMV and Epstein-Barr virus. Immune exposure information for the cohort was limited to CMV serostatus. A later analysis found that HLA-associated TCR beta chains were more clonally expanded and had lower generation probabilities than equally common non-associated chains. In a later analysis, TCR association rates were found to vary across HLA loci, with the most associated TCRs seen for DRB1 alleles and the fewest for HLA-C alleles. The authors suggested that the approach could potentially be generalized to other disease states and immunological phenotypes. Compared with the roughly 670-donor mean, donors in an Asian-associated ancestry cluster had fewer N-insertions in productive TCRs, according to a later genetic analysis. Because HLA typing was missing for some donors at each locus, association tests included only the typed subset. The cohort was sequenced for TCR beta chains only, and without alpha or paired-chain data the features that could be detected were limited. In vitro tests confirmed that a few of the cytomegalovirus-associated TCR beta chains recognize cytomegalovirus antigens. In the study, roughly 160 TCR beta chains were listed as associated with cytomegalovirus. A later analysis associated about 17,000 TCR beta sequences with specific HLA alleles at a false discovery rate of 0.05. The 87-base-pair reads could not distinguish some IMGT-functional V segments, including TRBV6-2 and TRBV6-3, so those segments were excluded. The classifier was reported to diagnose cytomegalovirus status with high specificity and sensitivity in both the original cohort and the validation cohort. An association between a missense DCLRE1C variant and V-gene and J-gene trimming of TCR beta chains was found in a later genetic analysis and replicated in an independent cohort. Sequencing depth was assumed to be roughly uniform across donors in the presence/absence analyses, though that assumption may not hold. Most TCR sequences were seen in very few donors, while some public TCRs were found in many individuals. Correlated functional status among segregating V segments might reflect linkage disequilibrium, but an unknown experimental factor could not be ruled out. According to a later analysis, most CMV-associated TCR beta chains appeared to be HLA-restricted, and the HLA associations seemed to be driven largely by CMV exposure. A further reported finding was that TCR beta sequences accurately predicted the HLA-A and HLA-B alleles for most subjects in the first cohort. Because counts were too low, around 18 rarely observed V segments, including chromosome 9 orphons, were left out of the earlier analysis of approximately 500 of the donors. An earlier analysis of 450 to 750 of the donors showed that most TCR beta V segments appeared in productive rearrangements either about 90% or about 30% of the time, which broadly matched IMGT annotations. A group of highly shared sequence variants was considered likely to be a technical artifact of the sequencing pipeline. When HLA alleles, especially DR and DQ, strongly co-occurred, TCR associations were difficult to assign to individual alleles.

The protocol used for the library was the immunoSEQ multiplex PCR assay. For the multiplex PCR, a mixture combining 60 forward primers for TCR Vbeta segments and 13 reverse primers for TCR Jbeta segments was used. Amplification of the CDR3 region of rearranged TCR beta genes was performed with a multiplex PCR assay on genomic DNA. The Illumina HiSeq System was used to sequence the amplified TCR beta libraries as 87-base-pair reads. Regarding the original processing steps: A later analysis tallied roughly 76 million unique TCR beta chains across the 600 to 700 repertoires, and some 10 million of those chains were shared by two or more donors. A nearest-neighbor algorithm error-corrected the raw reads and collapsed the reads into unique sequences, merging closely related sequences to remove PCR and sequencing errors. Alignment of CDR3 sequences to IMGT reference sequences was used to assign V, D and J gene segments. Each retained sequence needed at least a six-nucleotide match to both a V gene segment and a J gene segment. Rearrangements were called productive when the CDR3 lacked stop codons and stayed in frame with V and J; all others were non-productive. Following IMGT convention, CDR3 was defined as the stretch from the second conserved V-encoded cysteine to the conserved J-encoded phenylalanine. In an earlier analysis of around 600 of the donors, sequences lacking an unambiguous match to a single V gene segment were excluded. An earlier analysis of approximately 590 of the donors called V segments functional above 56.7% productive rearrangements and segregating when the between-donor standard deviation exceeded 5%. To diagnose cytomegalovirus status from the catalog of TCR beta chain sequences, a statistical classification framework was built. V and J gene assignment, in a later analysis, came from comparing TCR nucleotide sequences with IMGT/GENE-DB human TR gene sequences. The TCRdist pipeline was used in a later analysis to assign CDR3 sequences and most-parsimonious VDJ recombination scenarios. In a later analysis, every TCR beta chain was defined by the combination of its CDR3 amino acid sequence and its V-gene family, and reads without a unique V-gene family were dropped. To address suspected cross-contamination and a sequencing artifact, a later analysis removed some 620 highly shared, low-generation-probability nucleotide sequences. In a later analysis, a clonal expansion index was calculated for each public chain from normalized within-repertoire ranks of inferred template counts. In a later analysis, generation probabilities were computed using a VDJ recombination model fitted to out-of-frame rearrangements, and the results were checked against IGoR. In a later analysis, hypergeometric tests were used to score TCR-TCR, TCR-HLA and TCR-CMV co-occurrence, with a repertoire-size bias correction applied to TCR pairs. In a later analysis, false discovery rates were estimated by permuting HLA or CMV assignments 20 times. In a later analysis, co-occurring TCRs were grouped using DBSCAN, with TCRdist sequence similarity added in when clustering inside HLA-allele-positive subsets. Co-occurrence clustering excluded repertoires with fewer than 30,000 or more than 120,000 public chains, plus five with anomalous nucleotide sharing. TCRdb limited this immuneACCESS table to in-frame rearrangements with V and J called. A share of clones is missing; checked studies link under half to unresolved V genes, and the rest is unexplained. The DNA gave D and trimming, while V, J and clone size come from that table. Within this sample are 110,000 or so clones, with 65% to 85% of them counted one time only. The ten largest clonotypes hold less than 6% of the sample.

The cohort was made up of 500 to 800 healthy bone marrow donors. At the time of sampling, every cohort member was nominally healthy, though immune exposures that went unrecorded were likely present. The donor tested CMV seropositive and was one of the 289 seropositive cohort members. A peripheral blood sample was provided by each donor, and peripheral blood mononuclear cells were used for TCR beta sequencing. Genomic DNA was extracted from the blood cell samples with the Qiagen DNeasy Blood Extraction Kit. As encoded in the germline V gene, CDR1 is MNHEY while CDR2 is SVGAGI. V is cut by 2 bases and J by 4 bases, and the space between the germline ends is 8 bases. The CDR3 runs 13 residues from the cysteine to the phenylalanine. Only the CDR3 portion is preserved as DNA: 39 bases, with reading frame beginning at the first base.

Sample: PBMCs. The sequence was obtained from a woman under 40 in good health and CMV-seropositive. The sequence links TRBV6-5 to TRBJ1-1; the D gene identity is not certain. At the DNA level, the sequence is TGTGCCAGCAGTTACACCCGAGGCACTGAAGCTTTCTTT. It codes for CASSYTRGTEAFF.